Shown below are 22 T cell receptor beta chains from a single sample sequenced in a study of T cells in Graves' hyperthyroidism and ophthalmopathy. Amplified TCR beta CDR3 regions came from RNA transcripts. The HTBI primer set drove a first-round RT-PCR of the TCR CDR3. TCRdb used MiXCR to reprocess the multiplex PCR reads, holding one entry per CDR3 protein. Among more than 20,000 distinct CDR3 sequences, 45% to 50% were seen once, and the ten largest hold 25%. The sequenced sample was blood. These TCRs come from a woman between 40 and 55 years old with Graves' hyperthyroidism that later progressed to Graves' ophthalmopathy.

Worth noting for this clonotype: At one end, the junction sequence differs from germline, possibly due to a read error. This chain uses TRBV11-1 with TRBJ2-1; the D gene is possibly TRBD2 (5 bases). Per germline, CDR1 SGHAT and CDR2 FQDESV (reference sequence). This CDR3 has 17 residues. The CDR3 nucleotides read TGTGCCAGCAGCCGGACTGGCGGAACCATCTCCTACGATGAGCAGTTCTTC. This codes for CASSRTGGTISYDEQFF.

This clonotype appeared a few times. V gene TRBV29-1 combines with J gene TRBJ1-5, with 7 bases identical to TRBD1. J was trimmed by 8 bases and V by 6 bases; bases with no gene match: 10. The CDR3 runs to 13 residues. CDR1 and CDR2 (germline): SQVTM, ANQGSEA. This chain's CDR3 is CSVTTGPTEPQHF. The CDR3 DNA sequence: TGCAGCGTAACGACAGGGCCGACTGAGCCCCAGCATTTT.

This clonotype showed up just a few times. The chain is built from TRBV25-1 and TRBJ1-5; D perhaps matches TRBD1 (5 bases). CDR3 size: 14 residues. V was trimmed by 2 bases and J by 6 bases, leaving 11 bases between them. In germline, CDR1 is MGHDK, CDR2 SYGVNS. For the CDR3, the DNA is TGTGCCAGCAGTGAAGGGGGGTCCGCTCAGCCCCAGCATTTT. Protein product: CASSEGGSAQPQHF. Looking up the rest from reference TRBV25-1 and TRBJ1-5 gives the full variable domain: EADIYQTPRYLVIGTGKKITLECSQTMGHDKMYWYQQDPGMELHLIHYSYGVNSTEKGDLSSESTVSRIRTEHFPLTLESARPSHTSQYLCASSEGGSAQPQHFGDGTRLSIL.

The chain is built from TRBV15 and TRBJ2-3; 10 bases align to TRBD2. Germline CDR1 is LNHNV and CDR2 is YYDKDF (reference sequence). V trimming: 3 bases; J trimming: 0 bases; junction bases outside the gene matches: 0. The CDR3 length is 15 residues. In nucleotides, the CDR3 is TGTGCCACCAGCAGGACTAGCGGGAGCACAGATACGCAGTATTTT. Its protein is CATSRTSGSTDTQYF.

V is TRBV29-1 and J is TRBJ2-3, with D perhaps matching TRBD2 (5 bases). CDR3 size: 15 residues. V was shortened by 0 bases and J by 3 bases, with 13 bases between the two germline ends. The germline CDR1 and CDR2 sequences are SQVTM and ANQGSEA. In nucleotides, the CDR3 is TGCAGCGTTGAAGATCGGGTAGGGAGAACAGATACGCAGTATTTT. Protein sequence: CSVEDRVGRTDTQYF.

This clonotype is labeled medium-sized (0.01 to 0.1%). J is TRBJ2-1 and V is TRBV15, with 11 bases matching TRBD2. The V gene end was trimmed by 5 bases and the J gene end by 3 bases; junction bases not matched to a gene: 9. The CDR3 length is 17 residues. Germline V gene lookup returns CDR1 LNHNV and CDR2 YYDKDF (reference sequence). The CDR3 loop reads CATSVRRLAGYYNEQFF. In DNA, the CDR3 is TGTGCCACCAGCGTCCGTCGACTAGCGGGATACTACAATGAGCAGTTCTTC. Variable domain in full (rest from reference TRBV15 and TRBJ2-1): DAMVIQNPRYQVTQFGKPVTLSCSQTLNHNVMYWYQQKSSQAPKLLFHYYDKDFNNEADTPDNFQSRRPNTSFCFLDIRSPGLGDTAMYLCATSVRRLAGYYNEQFFGPGTRLTVL.

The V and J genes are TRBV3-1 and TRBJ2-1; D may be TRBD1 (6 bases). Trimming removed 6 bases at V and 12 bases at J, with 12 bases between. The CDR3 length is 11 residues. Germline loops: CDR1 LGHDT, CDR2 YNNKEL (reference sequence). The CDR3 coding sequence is TGTGCCAGCAGTCGGGACACCCGGCAGTTCTTC. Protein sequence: CASSRDTRQFF.

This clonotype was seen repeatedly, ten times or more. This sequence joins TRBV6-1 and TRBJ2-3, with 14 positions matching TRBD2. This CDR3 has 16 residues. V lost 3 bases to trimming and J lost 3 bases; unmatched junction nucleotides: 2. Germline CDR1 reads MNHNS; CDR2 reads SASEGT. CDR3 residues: CASSETSGRGTDTQYF. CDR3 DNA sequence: TGTGCCAGCAGTGAGACTAGCGGGAGGGGGACAGATACGCAGTATTTT.

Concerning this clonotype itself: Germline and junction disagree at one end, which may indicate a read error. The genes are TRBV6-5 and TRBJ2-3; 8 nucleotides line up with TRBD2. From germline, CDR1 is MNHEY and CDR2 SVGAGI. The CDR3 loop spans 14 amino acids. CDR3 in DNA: TGTGCTAGCAGCGGGGGACTATTCATAGATACGCAGTATTTT. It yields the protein CASSGGLFIDTQYF.

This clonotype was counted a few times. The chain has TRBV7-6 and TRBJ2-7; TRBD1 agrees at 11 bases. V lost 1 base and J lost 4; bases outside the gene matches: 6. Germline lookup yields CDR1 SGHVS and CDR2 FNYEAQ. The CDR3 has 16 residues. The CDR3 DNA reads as TGTGCCAGCAGCTTAGTGGTTGGACAGGGGGCATACGAGCAGTACTTC. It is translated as CASSLVVGQGAYEQYF.

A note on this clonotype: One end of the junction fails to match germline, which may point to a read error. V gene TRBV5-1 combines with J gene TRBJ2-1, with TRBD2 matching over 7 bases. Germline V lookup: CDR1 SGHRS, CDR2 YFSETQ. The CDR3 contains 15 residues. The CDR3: CASSSVVRDYSEQFF. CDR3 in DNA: TGCGCCAGCAGCTCGGTAGTAAGGGACTACAGTGAGCAGTTCTTC.

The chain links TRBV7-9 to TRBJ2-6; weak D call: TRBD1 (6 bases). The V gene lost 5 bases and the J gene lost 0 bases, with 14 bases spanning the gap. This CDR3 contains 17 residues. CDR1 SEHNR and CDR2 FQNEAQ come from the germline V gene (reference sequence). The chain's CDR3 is CASSGTRLSSGANVLTF. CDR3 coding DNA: TGTGCCAGCAGCGGGACAAGGCTAAGCTCTGGGGCCAACGTCCTGACTTTC.

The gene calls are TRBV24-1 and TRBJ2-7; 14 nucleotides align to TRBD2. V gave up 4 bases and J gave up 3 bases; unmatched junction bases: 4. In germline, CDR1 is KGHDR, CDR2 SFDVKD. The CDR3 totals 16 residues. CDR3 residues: CATSDGGLAGDYEQYF. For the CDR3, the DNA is TGTGCCACCAGTGACGGGGGACTAGCGGGAGACTACGAGCAGTACTTC.

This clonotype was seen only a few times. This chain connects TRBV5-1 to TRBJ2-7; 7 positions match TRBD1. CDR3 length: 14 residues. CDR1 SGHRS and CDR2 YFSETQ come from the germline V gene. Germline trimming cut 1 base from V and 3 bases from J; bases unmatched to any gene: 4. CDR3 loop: CASSLWQGDYEQYF. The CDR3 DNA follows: TGCGCCAGCAGCTTGTGGCAGGGGGACTACGAGCAGTACTTC.

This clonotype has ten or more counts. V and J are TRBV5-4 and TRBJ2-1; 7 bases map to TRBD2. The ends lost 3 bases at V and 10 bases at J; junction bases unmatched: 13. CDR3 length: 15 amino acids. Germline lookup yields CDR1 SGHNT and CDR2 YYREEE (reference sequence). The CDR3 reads CASSSGRENFREQFF. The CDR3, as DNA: TGTGCCAGCAGCTCTGGGCGGGAGAATTTTCGGGAGCAGTTCTTC.

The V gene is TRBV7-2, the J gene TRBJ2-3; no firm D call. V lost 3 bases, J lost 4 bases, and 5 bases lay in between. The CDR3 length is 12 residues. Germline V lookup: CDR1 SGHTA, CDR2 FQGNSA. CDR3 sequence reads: CASSFGPDTQYF. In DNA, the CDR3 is TGTGCCAGCAGCTTTGGGCCAGATACGCAGTATTTT. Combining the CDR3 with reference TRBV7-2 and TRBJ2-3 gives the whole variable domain GAGVSQSPSNKVTEKGKDVELRCDPISGHTALYWYRQSLGQGLEFLIYFQGNSAPDKSGLPSDRFSAERTGGSVSTLTIQRTQQEDSAVYLCASSFGPDTQYFGPGTRLTVL.

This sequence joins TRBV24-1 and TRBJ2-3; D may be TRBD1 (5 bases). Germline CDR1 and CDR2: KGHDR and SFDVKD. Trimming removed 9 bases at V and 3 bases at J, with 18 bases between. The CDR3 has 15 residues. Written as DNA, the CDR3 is TGTGCCACCGGGAATAGGGGCGGAGCTACAGATACGCAGTATTTT. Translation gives CATGNRGGATDTQYF.

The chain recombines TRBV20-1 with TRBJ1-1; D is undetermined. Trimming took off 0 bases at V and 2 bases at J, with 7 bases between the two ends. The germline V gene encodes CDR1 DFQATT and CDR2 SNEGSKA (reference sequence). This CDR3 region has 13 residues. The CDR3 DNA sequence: TGCAGTGCTAGAGATTTCCTAAACACTGAAGCTTTCTTT. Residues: CSARDFLNTEAFF.

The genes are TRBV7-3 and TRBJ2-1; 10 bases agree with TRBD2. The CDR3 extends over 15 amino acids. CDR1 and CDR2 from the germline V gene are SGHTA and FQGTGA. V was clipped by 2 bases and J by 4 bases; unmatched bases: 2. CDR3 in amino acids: CASSLLAGGYNEQFF. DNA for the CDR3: TGTGCCAGCAGCTTATTAGCGGGGGGATACAATGAGCAGTTCTTC.

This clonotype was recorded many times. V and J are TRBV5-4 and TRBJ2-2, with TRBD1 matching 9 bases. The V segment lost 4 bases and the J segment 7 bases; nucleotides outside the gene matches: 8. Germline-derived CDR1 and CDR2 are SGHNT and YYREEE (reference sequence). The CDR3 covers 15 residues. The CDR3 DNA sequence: TGTGCCAGCAGCCCGGGACAGGGATTCGACGGGGAGCTGTTTTTT. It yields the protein CASSPGQGFDGELFF.

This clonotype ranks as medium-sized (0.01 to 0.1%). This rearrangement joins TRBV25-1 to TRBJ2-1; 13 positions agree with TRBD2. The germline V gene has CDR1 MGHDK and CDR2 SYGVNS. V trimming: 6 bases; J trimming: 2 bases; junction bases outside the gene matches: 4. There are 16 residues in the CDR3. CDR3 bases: TGTGCCAGCAGCCGGACTAGCGGGAGCCCCTACAATGAGCAGTTCTTC. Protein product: CASSRTSGSPYNEQFF. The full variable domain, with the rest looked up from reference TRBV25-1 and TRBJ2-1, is EADIYQTPRYLVIGTGKKITLECSQTMGHDKMYWYQQDPGMELHLIHYSYGVNSTEKGDLSSESTVSRIRTEHFPLTLESARPSHTSQYLCASSRTSGSPYNEQFFGPGTRLTVL.

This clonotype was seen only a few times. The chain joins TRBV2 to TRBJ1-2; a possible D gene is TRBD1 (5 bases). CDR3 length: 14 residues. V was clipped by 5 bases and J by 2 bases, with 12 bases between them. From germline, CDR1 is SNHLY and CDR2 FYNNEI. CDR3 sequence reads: CASSSQQANYGYTF. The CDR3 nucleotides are TGTGCCAGCAGTAGTCAACAGGCCAACTATGGCTACACCTTC. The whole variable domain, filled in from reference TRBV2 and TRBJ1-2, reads EPEVTQTPSHQVTQMGQEVILRCVPISNHLYFYWYRQILGQKVEFLVSFYNNEISEKSEIFDDQFSVERPDGSNFTLKIRSTKLEDSAMYFCASSSQQANYGYTFGSGTRLTVV.